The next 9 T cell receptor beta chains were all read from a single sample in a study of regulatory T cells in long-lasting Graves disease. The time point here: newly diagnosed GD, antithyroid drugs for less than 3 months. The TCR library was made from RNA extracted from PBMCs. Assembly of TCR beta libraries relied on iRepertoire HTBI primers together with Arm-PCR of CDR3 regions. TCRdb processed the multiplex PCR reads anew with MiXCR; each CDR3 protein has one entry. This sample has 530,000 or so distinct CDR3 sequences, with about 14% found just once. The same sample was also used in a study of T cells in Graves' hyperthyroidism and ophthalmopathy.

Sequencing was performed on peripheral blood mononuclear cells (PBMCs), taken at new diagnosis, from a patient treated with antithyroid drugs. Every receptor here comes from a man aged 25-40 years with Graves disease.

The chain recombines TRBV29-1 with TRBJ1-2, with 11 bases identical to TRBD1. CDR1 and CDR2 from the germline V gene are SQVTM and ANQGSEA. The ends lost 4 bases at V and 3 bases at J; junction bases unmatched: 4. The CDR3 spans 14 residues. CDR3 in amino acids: CSVGTGGADYGYTF. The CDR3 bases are TGCAGCGTTGGGACAGGGGGCGCGGACTATGGCTACACCTTC.

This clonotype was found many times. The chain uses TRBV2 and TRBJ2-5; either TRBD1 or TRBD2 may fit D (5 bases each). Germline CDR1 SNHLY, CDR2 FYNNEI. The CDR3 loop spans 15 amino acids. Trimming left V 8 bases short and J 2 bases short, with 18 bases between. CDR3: CASPPHGTGQETQYF. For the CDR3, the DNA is TGTGCCAGCCCCCCTCATGGGACCGGGCAAGAGACCCAGTACTTC.

For the CDR3, the DNA is TGCGCCAGCAGCCTCCGCTCTACCGACAGGGGGGACACCGGGGAGCTGTTTTTT. Its translation is CASSLRSTDRGDTGELFF. The rearrangement links TRBV4-1 to TRBJ2-2; 9 nucleotides match TRBD1. CDR1 and CDR2 from the germline V gene are MGHRA and YSYEKL. The CDR3 extends over 18 amino acids. V lost 4 bases to trimming and J lost 3 bases; unmatched junction nucleotides: 12.

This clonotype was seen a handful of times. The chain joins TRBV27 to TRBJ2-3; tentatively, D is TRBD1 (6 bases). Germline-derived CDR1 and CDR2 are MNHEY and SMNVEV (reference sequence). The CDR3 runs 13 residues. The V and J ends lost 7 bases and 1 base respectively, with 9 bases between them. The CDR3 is CASKWTGTDTQYF. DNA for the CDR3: TGTGCCAGCAAGTGGACAGGCACAGATACGCAGTATTTT.

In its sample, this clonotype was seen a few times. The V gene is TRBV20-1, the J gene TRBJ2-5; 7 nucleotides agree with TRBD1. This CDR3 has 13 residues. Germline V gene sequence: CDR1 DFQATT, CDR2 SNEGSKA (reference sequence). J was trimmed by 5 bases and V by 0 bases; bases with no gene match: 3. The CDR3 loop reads CSARDPDRETQYF. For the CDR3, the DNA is TGCAGTGCTAGAGATCCGGACAGGGAGACCCAGTACTTC.

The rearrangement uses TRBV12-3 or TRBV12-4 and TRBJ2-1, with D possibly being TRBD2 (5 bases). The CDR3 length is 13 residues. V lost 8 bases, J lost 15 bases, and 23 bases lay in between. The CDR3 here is CASAQSLAGQRFF. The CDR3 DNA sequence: TGTGCCAGCGCTCAATCCCTTGCGGGCCAGAGGTTCTTC.

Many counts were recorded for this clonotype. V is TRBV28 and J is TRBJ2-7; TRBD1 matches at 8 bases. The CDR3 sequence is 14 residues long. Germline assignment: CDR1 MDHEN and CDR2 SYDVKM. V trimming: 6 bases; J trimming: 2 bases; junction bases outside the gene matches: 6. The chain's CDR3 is CASSHRGLTYEQYF. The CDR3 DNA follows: TGTGCCAGCAGCCACAGGGGGTTAACCTACGAGCAGTACTTC.

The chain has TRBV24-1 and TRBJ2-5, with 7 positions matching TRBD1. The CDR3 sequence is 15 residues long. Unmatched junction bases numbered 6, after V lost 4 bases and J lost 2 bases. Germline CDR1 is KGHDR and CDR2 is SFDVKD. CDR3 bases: TGTGCCACCAGTGAGACGGGGACAGCACAAGAGACCCAGTACTTC. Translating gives CATSETGTAQETQYF.

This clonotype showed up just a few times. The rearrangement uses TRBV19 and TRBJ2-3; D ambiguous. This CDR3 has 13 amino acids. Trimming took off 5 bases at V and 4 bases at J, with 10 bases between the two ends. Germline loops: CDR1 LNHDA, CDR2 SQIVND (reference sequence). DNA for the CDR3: TGTGCCAGTAGTCCCCCTGGATCAGATACGCAGTATTTT. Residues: CASSPPGSDTQYF.